Described below is a single TCR beta chain sequence and its context. The target antigen is unknown. The entry originates in a study of CD8+ T cells in alopecia areata. Study results and caveats: Sharing of TCRs across patients appeared less clear than in mice, possibly for HLA-related reasons. Lesional scalp, especially alopecia totalis/universalis, showed higher clonality than normal scalp.

Starting from PBMCs, sorting isolated CD4+ and CD8+ T cells. The ends were cut back, 3 bases at V and 3 bases at J, with 12 bases in the middle. The germline V gene encodes CDR1 MGHRA and CDR2 YSYEKL. CDR3 length: 15 amino acids. The authors extracted RNA and reverse transcribed it into cDNA as the sequencing template. Profiling relied on immunoSEQ multiplex PCR, and the TCRdb table lists in-frame clones only, not all of them. This table holds around 150,000 clones, approximately 60% found once. The receptor's source is a human donor in good health. The material sequenced was CD8+ T cells sorted from blood. This chain connects TRBV4-1 to TRBJ2-1; D might be TRBD1 or TRBD2, each matching 5 bases. This CDR3 reads CASSQDDGGYNEQFF. For the CDR3, the DNA is TGCGCCAGCAGCCAGGACGATGGGGGCTACAATGAGCAGTTCTTC.